These 14 T cell receptor beta chains were sequenced from one sample in a study of blood T cell repertoires in COVID-19. Assay used: immunoSEQ multiplex PCR; TCRdb lists only in-frame clones, some missing. This table has fewer than 350,000 clones, around 84% appearing once. Sequenced input: PBMCs or T cells enriched from blood (not recorded which). Receptors originate from a woman in her twenties or thirties who had been exposed to COVID-19.

The rearrangement links TRBV28 to TRBJ1-6, with 8 bases identical to TRBD1. V lost 5 bases, J lost 1 base, and 4 bases stayed unmatched. The CDR3 contains 16 residues. Germline loops: CDR1 MDHEN, CDR2 SYDVKM. CDR3 sequence (DNA): TGTGCCAGCAGTACAGGGGGAAAATCCTATAATTCACCCCTCCACTTT. Translation gives CASSTGGKSYNSPLHF.

The rearrangement uses TRBV6-5 and TRBJ1-6, with TRBD1 identical over 8 bases. The germline CDR1 and CDR2 sequences are MNHEY and SVGAGI. This CDR3 comprises 13 residues. V shed 6 bases, J shed 7 bases, and the junction held 2 bases outside the gene matches. This CDR3 reads CASRDRENSPLHF. CDR3 bases: TGTGCCAGCAGGGACAGGGAAAATTCACCCCTCCACTTT.

The chain has TRBV19 and TRBJ2-1, with 10 nucleotides matching TRBD2. J lost 5 bases, V lost 5 bases, and 6 bases had no gene match. Germline loops: CDR1 LNHDA, CDR2 SQIVND (reference sequence). There are 15 residues in the CDR3. CDR3 loop: CASSPGLADNNEQFF. Here the CDR3 DNA reads TGTGCCAGTAGTCCCGGACTAGCGGACAACAATGAGCAGTTCTTC.

The chain links TRBV29-1 to TRBJ2-5, with a possible D match to TRBD2 (6 bases). The CDR3 is 16 amino acids. V lost 4 bases and J 3 bases, leaving 21 bases between the germline ends. The germline V gene has CDR1 SQVTM and CDR2 ANQGSEA. For the CDR3, the DNA is TGCAGCGTTGGAGAAGGCGGACGGCGGGGAAAAGAGACCCAGTACTTC. Translating gives CSVGEGGRRGKETQYF.

This CDR3 is CASSPPIWTGGRLTIYF. CDR3 in DNA: TGTGCCAGTAGTCCTCCCATTTGGACAGGCGGGCGTTTAACGATTTACTTC. This chain joins TRBV19 and TRBJ2-7; 7 bases align to TRBD1. Germline CDR1 reads LNHDA; CDR2 reads SQIVND (reference sequence). The V and J ends lost 5 bases and 13 bases, in that order; junction bases with no gene match: 26. The CDR3 runs 17 residues.

CDR3 sequence (DNA): TGCGCCAGCAGCGGAGGGACAGGGAATAGCAATCAGCCCCAGCATTTT. Translating it yields CASSGGTGNSNQPQHF. The rearrangement uses TRBV5-1 and TRBJ1-5; 9 positions agree with TRBD1. Germline CDR1 and CDR2: SGHRS and YFSETQ. This CDR3 spans 16 amino acids. Trimming took 4 bases from V and 0 from J; bases not matched to a gene: 5.

This rearrangement joins TRBV30 to TRBJ1-2; no clear D gene. Trimming removed 2 bases at V and 8 bases at J, with 15 bases between. CDR1 GTSNPN and CDR2 SVGIG come from the germline V gene (reference sequence). CDR3 size: 13 residues. The CDR3 here is CAWSQTGFGGYTF. The CDR3 bases are TGTGCCTGGAGTCAAACGGGGTTTGGCGGCTACACCTTC. Supplemented by reference TRBV30 and TRBJ1-2, the full variable domain reads SQTIHQWPATLVQPVGSPLSLECTVEGTSNPNLYWYRQAAGRGLQLLFYSVGIGQISSEVPQNLSASRPQDRQFILSSKKLLLSDSGFYLCAWSQTGFGGYTFGSGTRLTVV.

This chain connects TRBV11-2 to TRBJ2-7; TRBD1 aligns across 9 bases. Germline CDR1 SGHAT, CDR2 FQNNGV. With 0 bases clipped from V and 0 bases from J, the junction kept 9 bases outside the gene matches. The CDR3 has 18 amino acids. The CDR3 region has the DNA TGTGCCAGCAGCTTAGAAGAGGGAGTGGGACAGGGCTCCTACGAGCAGTACTTC. Translated, it gives CASSLEEGVGQGSYEQYF.

This clone came up once. This chain connects TRBV3-1 (or the pseudogene TRBV3-2) to TRBJ2-5, with 14 bases identical to TRBD2. Germline trimming cut 3 bases from V and 5 bases from J; bases unmatched to any gene: 2. Germline CDR1 and CDR2: LGHDT and YNNKEL (reference sequence). The CDR3 is made up of 15 amino acids. Written as DNA, the CDR3 is TGTGCCAGCAGCCAGGGACTAGCGGGAGTTGAGACCCAGTACTTC. Protein: CASSQGLAGVETQYF.

The V and J genes are TRBV19 and TRBJ1-5; D perhaps matches TRBD1 (5 bases). The CDR3 totals 16 residues. The V end lost 7 bases, the J end lost 0 bases, and 16 bases lay between the germline ends. Germline V gene sequence: CDR1 LNHDA, CDR2 SQIVND (reference sequence). The CDR3 loop reads CASMRGGVYSNQPQHF. DNA for the CDR3: TGTGCCAGTATGCGGGGAGGGGTCTATAGCAATCAGCCCCAGCATTTT.

Only a few counts were recorded for this clone. This sequence joins TRBV28 and TRBJ1-6, with D maybe TRBD1 (5 bases). Germline CDR1 MDHEN, CDR2 SYDVKM. The length of the CDR3 is 15 residues. V shed 6 bases and J shed 7 bases, with 16 bases lying between them. In nucleotides, the CDR3 is TGTGCCAGCAGGGGGGGAGGGGACGTAAATTCACCCCTCCACTTT. Translation: CASRGGGDVNSPLHF.

This chain links TRBV6-1 with TRBJ1-4, with a possible D match to TRBD1 (6 bases). CDR3 length: 21 amino acids. Per germline, CDR1 MNHNS and CDR2 SASEGT. Trimming stripped 1 base from V and 3 bases from J, with 27 bases between. The DNA of the CDR3 is TGTGCCAGCAGTGAAGAAATCACTAGGGGGACAATAAGAGTTTCTAATGAAAAACTGTTTTTT. Its translation: CASSEEITRGTIRVSNEKLFF.

The V gene is TRBV28, the J gene TRBJ1-2, with TRBD1 matching over 9 bases. Trimming at V came to 4 bases and at J to 7 bases, leaving 7 bases not matched to a gene. Looked up from germline, CDR1 is MDHEN and CDR2 is SYDVKM. This CDR3 spans 14 amino acids. The CDR3 coding sequence is TGTGCCAGCAGTTCTCCGGGACAGGGCTTTGGCTACACCTTC. This sequence encodes CASSSPGQGFGYTF.

The V call is TRBV7-2, the J call TRBJ2-5; 7 positions agree with TRBD1. Germline trimming cut 2 bases from V and 4 bases from J; bases unmatched to any gene: 1. The CDR3 has 13 residues. Per germline, CDR1 SGHTA and CDR2 FQGNSA. CDR3 nucleotide sequence: TGTGCCAGCAGCTTATCAGGGGGAGAGACCCAGTACTTC. Translating it yields CASSLSGGETQYF.